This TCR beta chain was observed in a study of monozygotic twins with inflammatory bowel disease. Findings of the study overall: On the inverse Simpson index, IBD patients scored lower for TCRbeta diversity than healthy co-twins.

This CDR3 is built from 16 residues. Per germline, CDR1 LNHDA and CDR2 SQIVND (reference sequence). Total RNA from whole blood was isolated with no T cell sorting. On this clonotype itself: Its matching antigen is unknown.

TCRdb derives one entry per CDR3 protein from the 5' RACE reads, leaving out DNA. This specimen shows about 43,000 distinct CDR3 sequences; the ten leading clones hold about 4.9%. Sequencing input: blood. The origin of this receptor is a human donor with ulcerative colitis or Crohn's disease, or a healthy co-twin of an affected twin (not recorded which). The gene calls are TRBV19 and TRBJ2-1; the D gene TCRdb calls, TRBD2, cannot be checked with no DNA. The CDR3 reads CASRRSGTSWYNEQFF.